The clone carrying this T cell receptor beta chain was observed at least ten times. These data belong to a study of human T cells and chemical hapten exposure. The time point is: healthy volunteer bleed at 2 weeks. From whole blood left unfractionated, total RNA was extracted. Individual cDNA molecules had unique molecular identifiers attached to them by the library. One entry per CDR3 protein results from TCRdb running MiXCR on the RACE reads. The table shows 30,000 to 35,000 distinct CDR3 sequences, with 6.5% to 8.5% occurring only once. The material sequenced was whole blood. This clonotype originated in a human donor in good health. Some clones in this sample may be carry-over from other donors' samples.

In DNA form, the CDR3 reads TGTGCCTGGAGTGTACGAGGGAGGGCGTCAAGGGAGCAGTTCTTC. This encodes CAWSVRGRASREQFF. J is TRBJ2-1 and V is TRBV30, with 7 nucleotides matching TRBD2. Germline V gives CDR1 GTSNPN, CDR2 SVGIG (reference sequence). The junction had 12 bases not matched to a gene; V was cut back by 0 bases and J by 10 bases. There are 15 residues in the CDR3.